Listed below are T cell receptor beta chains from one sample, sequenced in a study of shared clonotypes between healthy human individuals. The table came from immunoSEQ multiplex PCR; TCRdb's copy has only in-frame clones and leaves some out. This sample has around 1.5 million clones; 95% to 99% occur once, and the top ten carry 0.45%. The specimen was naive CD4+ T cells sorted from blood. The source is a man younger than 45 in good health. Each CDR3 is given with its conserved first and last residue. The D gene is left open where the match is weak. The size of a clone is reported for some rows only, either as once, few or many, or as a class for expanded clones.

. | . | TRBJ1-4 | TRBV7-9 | CASSLGATNEKLFF | TGTGCCAGCAGCTTAGGGGCAACTAATGAAAAACTGTTTTTT
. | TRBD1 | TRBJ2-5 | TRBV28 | CASSPTGSQETQYF | TGTGCCAGCAGTCCGACAGGGTCGCAAGAGACCCAGTACTTC
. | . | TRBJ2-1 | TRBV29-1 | CSVDTNRDAEAFF | TGCAGCGTTGATACAAACCGGGATGCCGAAGCGTTCTTC
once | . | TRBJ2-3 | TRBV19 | CASSIFAAGSTDTQYF | TGTGCCAGTAGTATCTTCGCGGCGGGGAGCACAGATACGCAGTATTTT
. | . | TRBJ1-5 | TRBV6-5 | CASSSTGYQPQHF | TGTGCCAGCAGTTCCACAGGGTATCAGCCCCAGCATTTT
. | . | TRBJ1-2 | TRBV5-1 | CASSIQGEGGYTF | TGCGCCAGCAGCATACAGGGAGAGGGTGGCTACACCTTC
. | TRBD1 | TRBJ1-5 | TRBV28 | CASSSPRTGWLDQPQHF | TGTGCCAGCAGTTCACCCAGGACAGGGTGGCTAGATCAGCCCCAGCATTTT
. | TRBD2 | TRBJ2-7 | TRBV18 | CASSPPWLAGAPGGEQYF | TGTGCCAGCTCACCACCGTGGCTAGCGGGAGCCCCTGGGGGCGAGCAGTACTTC
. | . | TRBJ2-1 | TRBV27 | CASRIAGNNEQFF | TGTGCCAGCAGAATCGCTGGAAACAATGAGCAGTTCTTC
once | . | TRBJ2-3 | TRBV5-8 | CASTYPVGRGGTDTQYF | TGTGCCAGCACCTACCCCGTGGGCAGGGGGGGCACAGATACGCAGTATTTT
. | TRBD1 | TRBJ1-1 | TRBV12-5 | CASGLQLGTGSFHTEAFF | TGTGCTAGTGGTTTGCAACTAGGGACAGGGTCCTTTCACACTGAAGCTTTCTTT
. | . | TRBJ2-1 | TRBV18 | CASSPGGGGWINEQFF | TGTGCCAGCTCACCAGGGGGAGGGGGCTGGATAAATGAGCAGTTCTTC
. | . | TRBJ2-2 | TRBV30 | CAWSAFSGWLNTGELFF | TGTGCCTGGAGCGCCTTCTCGGGGTGGTTAAACACCGGGGAGCTGTTTTTT
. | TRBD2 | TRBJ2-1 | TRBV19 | CASSIRLAGVNEQFF | TGTGCCAGTAGTATTCGACTAGCGGGAGTAAATGAGCAGTTCTTC
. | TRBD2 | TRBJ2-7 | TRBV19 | CASSPSGRAYEQYF | TGTGCCAGTAGTCCTAGCGGGAGGGCTTACGAGCAGTACTTC
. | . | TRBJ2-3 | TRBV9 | CASSVDGSGPVTDTQYF | TGTGCCAGCAGCGTAGATGGGAGCGGACCGGTCACAGATACGCAGTATTTT
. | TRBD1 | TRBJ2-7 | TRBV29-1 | CSAIRDSSYEQYF | TGCAGCGCGATCCGGGACAGTTCCTACGAGCAGTACTTC
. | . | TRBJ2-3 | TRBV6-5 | CASSRDGLDTQYF | TGTGCCAGCAGTAGGGACGGTTTGGATACGCAGTATTTT
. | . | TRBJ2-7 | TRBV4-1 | CASSQLNTGFPYEQYF | TGCGCCAGCAGCCAATTAAATACAGGGTTTCCCTACGAGCAGTACTTC
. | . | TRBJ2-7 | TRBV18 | CASSPGQRGQYF | TGTGCCAGCTCACCGGGTCAGCGTGGGCAGTACTTC
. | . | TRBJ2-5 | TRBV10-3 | CAISARDGRLQETQYF | TGTGCCATCAGTGCCCGGGACGGACGACTTCAAGAGACCCAGTACTTC
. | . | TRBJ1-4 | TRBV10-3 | CAISEGQKATNEKLFF | TGTGCCATCAGTGAGGGACAGAAGGCAACTAATGAAAAACTGTTTTTT
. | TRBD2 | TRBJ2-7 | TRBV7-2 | CASSLAGVGEQYF | TGTGCCAGCAGCCTAGCGGGAGTCGGCGAGCAGTACTTC
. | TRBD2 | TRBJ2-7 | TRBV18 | CASSPTSGRTYEQYF | TGTGCCAGCTCACCCACTAGCGGGAGAACTTACGAGCAGTACTTC
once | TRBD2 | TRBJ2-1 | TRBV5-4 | CASSSRTSGTYNEQFF | TGTGCCAGCAGCTCCAGGACTAGCGGGACATACAATGAGCAGTTCTTC
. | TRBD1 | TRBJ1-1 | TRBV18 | CASSRTGEEEAFF | TGTGCCAGCTCACGGACAGGGGAAGAAGAAGCTTTCTTT
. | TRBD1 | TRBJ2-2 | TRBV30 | CAWSVKGAGGELFF | TGTGCCTGGAGTGTAAAGGGGGCGGGTGGGGAGCTGTTTTTT
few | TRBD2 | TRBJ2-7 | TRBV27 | CATASGRYSEQYF | TGTGCCACCGCTAGCGGGAGATATAGCGAGCAGTACTTC
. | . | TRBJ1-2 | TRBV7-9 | CASSSPRGGGYTF | TGTGCCAGCAGCTCCCCCCGGGGGGGCGGCTACACCTTC
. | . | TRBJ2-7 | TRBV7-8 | CASSSRETSYEQYF | TGTGCCAGCAGCTCTCGGGAGACTTCCTACGAGCAGTACTTC
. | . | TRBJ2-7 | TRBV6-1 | CASSFPVGEQYF | TGTGCCAGCAGCTTTCCAGTGGGGGAGCAGTACTTC
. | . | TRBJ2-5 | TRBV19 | CASSSRGKTQYF | TGTGCCAGTAGTTCCAGGGGAAAGACCCAGTACTTC
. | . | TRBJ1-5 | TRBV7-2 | CASSLAWGSQQPQHF | TGTGCCAGCAGCTTAGCGTGGGGGAGCCAGCAGCCCCAGCATTTT
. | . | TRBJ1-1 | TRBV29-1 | CSVDQGRNTEAFF | TGCAGCGTTGATCAGGGGAGGAACACTGAAGCTTTCTTT
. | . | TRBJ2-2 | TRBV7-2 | CASSQAHTGELFF | TGTGCCAGCAGTCAGGCCCACACCGGGGAGCTGTTTTTT
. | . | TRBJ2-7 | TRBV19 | CASSIVWPARYEQYF | TGTGCCAGTAGTATAGTTTGGCCCGCCCGCTACGAGCAGTACTTC
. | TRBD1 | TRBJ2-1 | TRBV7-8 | CASSFDRGSYNEQFF | TGTGCCAGCAGCTTCGACAGGGGATCCTACAATGAGCAGTTCTTC
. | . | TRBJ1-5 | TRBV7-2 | CASSPPRAGSSNQPQHF | TGTGCCAGCAGCCCCCCAAGGGCAGGGAGTAGCAATCAGCCCCAGCATTTT
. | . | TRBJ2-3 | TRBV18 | CASSPVGTSTDTQYF | TGTGCCAGCTCACCCGTCGGGACTTCCACAGATACGCAGTATTTT
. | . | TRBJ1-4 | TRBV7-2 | CASSLAATNEKLFF | TGTGCCAGCAGCTTAGCGGCAACTAATGAAAAACTGTTTTTT
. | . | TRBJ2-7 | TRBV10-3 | CAISESGLAYEQYF | TGTGCCATCAGTGAGTCAGGGCTAGCCTACGAGCAGTACTTC
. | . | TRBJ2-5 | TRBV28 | CASSLLGRGDQETQYF | TGTGCCAGCAGTTTATTGGGCAGGGGGGACCAAGAGACCCAGTACTTC
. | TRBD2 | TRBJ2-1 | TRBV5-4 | CASSPELAGSSIEQFF | TGTGCCAGCAGCCCGGAACTAGCGGGGAGCTCTATCGAGCAGTTCTTC
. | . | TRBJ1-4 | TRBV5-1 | CASSPTDIATNEKLFF | TGCGCCAGCAGCCCGACAGATATAGCAACTAATGAAAAACTGTTTTTT
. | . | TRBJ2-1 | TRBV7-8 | CASSPRGGLSYNEQFF | TGTGCCAGCAGCCCCAGGGGCGGGCTGTCCTACAATGAGCAGTTCTTC
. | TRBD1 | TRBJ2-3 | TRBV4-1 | CASSRDSGTGLSVVDTQYF | TGCGCCAGCAGCCGCGACTCCGGGACAGGGCTTAGCGTGGTAGATACGCAGTATTTT
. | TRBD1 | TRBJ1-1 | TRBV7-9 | CASSDRGFLGEAFF | TGTGCCAGCAGCGACAGGGGTTTTTTGGGGGAAGCTTTCTTT
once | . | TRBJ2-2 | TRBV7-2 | CASRVGRPNTGELFF | TGTGCCAGCAGGGTCGGTAGACCTAACACCGGGGAGCTGTTTTTT
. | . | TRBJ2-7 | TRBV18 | CASSPRATSYEQYF | TGTGCCAGCTCACCACGGGCTACCTCCTACGAGCAGTACTTC
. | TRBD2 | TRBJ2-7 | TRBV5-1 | CASSLAGGLEQYF | TGCGCCAGCAGCTTAGCGGGAGGGTTAGAGCAGTACTTC
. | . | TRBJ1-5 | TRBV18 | CASSRTDNQPQHF | TGTGCCAGCTCACGGACAGACAATCAGCCCCAGCATTTT
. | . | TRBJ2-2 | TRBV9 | CASSVGADANTGELFF | TGTGCCAGCAGCGTAGGGGCAGATGCGAACACCGGGGAGCTGTTTTTT
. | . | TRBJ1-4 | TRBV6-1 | CASSATAWELFF | TGTGCCAGCAGTGCAACGGCGTGGGAACTGTTTTTT
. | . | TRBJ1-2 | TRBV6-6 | CASNGQTNYGYTF | TGTGCCAGCAACGGACAGACGAACTATGGCTACACCTTC
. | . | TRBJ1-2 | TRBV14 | CASSQQRQNGYTF | TGTGCCAGCAGCCAGCAAAGACAGAACGGCTACACCTTC
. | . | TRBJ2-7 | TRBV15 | CATSGSSVKGEQYF | TGTGCCACCAGCGGATCTTCCGTAAAGGGCGAGCAGTACTTC